This TCR beta chain was captured in a study of T cells in women clearing cervical HPV infection. Study at large: HLA type could not be excluded as a confounder.

Study-wide results and caveats: Cases carried less TRBV6-7 than controls: roughly 0.12% versus 0.17%. Combining TCR richness with V gene abundances gave roughly 0.8 AUC.

TCR beta CDR3 amplified by multiplex PCR from approximately 1,300 ng genomic DNA. Clones were sequenced by immunoSEQ multiplex PCR, and TCRdb holds only the in-frame ones, with some missing. This sample's table reports about 44,000 clones. Regarding this clone: Its antigen is currently unknown. The read ends 3 residues before the CDR3 terminus; that terminus is restored from the germline J gene.

The CDR3 consists of 14 residues. Germline values: CDR1 SEHNR, CDR2 FQNEAQ (reference sequence). The germline V and J ends were trimmed by 9 bases and 2 bases, with 16 bases remaining between them. The rearrangement joins TRBV7-9 to TRBJ1-1; D may be TRBD1 (5 bases). The specimen sequenced was blood buffy coat. The TCR comes from a woman between 18 and 69 years old with a cervical HPV16 infection that either progressed to CIN3+ or cleared (not recorded which). The part of the CDR3 DNA that was read is TGTGCCAGTCCCCGGGGGTCGGGAAACACTGAA. Its protein is CASPRGSGNTE. The full CDR3 sequence reads CASPRGSGNTEAFF.